These T cell receptor beta chains were read from a single sample in a study of blood T cell repertoires in COVID-19. The data were produced by immunoSEQ multiplex PCR, yet TCRdb's version contains in-frame clones alone and is incomplete. Here the sample spans under 300,000 clones, 80% to 85% being singletons. The sequencing input was peripheral blood. Receptors originate from a woman younger than 30 with acute or convalescent COVID-19. CDR3s include the opening cysteine and the closing phenylalanine or tryptophan. The D gene is left open where the match is weak. Clone size appears in some rows only: once, few, many, or a class for an expanded clone.

v_call	j_call	d_call	clone_size	cdr3_aa	cdr3_nt
TRBV6-1	TRBJ1-2	.	.	CASSETTANYGYTF	TGTGCCAGCAGTGAAACGACAGCTAACTATGGCTACACCTTC
TRBV10-2	TRBJ1-1	.	.	CASRDTALNTEAFF	TGCGCCAGCAGAGACACAGCATTGAACACTGAAGCTTTCTTT
TRBV7-8	TRBJ2-1	TRBD2	.	CASSRGGNEQFF	TGTGCCAGCAGCCGGGGGGGCAATGAGCAGTTCTTC
TRBV11-2	TRBJ2-2	.	.	CASSLRLTGELFF	TGTGCCAGCAGCCTAAGACTGACCGGGGAGCTGTTTTTT
TRBV7-9	TRBJ1-2	.	once	CASSFEGGRRDQSYGYTF	TGTGCCAGCAGCTTCGAAGGCGGGCGGCGGGACCAAAGCTATGGCTACACCTTC
TRBV6-2/TRBV6-3	TRBJ2-1	.	.	CASSYVEHNEQFF	TGTGCCAGCAGTTACGTGGAGCACAATGAGCAGTTCTTC
TRBV7-9	TRBJ2-1	TRBD2	.	CASTPPKGTSTHNEQFF	TGTGCCAGCACCCCTCCAAAGGGGACTAGCACCCACAATGAGCAGTTCTTC
TRBV24-1	TRBJ2-5	.	.	CATSAPTGKETQYF	TGTGCCACCAGTGCACCAACGGGGAAAGAGACCCAGTACTTC
TRBV2	TRBJ1-3	.	few	CASQGDSGNTIYF	TGTGCCAGCCAAGGGGATTCTGGAAACACCATATATTTT
TRBV27	TRBJ1-5	TRBD1	.	CASRTGGSNQPQHF	TGTGCCAGCAGGACAGGGGGAAGCAATCAGCCCCAGCATTTT
TRBV5-6	TRBJ2-1	TRBD2	.	CASSLDGTSPDEQFF	TGTGCCAGCAGCCTCGATGGGACTAGCCCTGATGAGCAGTTCTTC
TRBV7-8	TRBJ2-1	TRBD2	.	CASSLSRSMGASGEYNEQFF	TGTGCCAGCAGCTTAAGCCGATCCATGGGGGCTAGCGGGGAATACAATGAGCAGTTCTTC
TRBV7-2	TRBJ2-1	TRBD2	once	CASRGLGNNEQFF	TGTGCCAGCAGGGGACTAGGGAACAATGAGCAGTTCTTC
TRBV30	TRBJ1-6	.	few	CAWSVSGSQHRSPLHF	TGTGCCTGGAGTGTATCGGGGAGTCAGCATCGCTCACCCCTCCACTTT
TRBV4-3	TRBJ2-1	TRBD1	.	CASSQVSTGNNEQFF	TGCGCCAGCAGCCAAGTTTCGACAGGGAACAATGAGCAGTTCTTC
TRBV5-1	TRBJ2-7	TRBD2	.	CASSLVAGGMSYEQYF	TGCGCCAGCAGCTTGGTAGCGGGAGGGATGAGCTACGAGCAGTACTTC
TRBV7-8	TRBJ2-7	TRBD2	.	CASSSSASGASYEQYF	TGTGCCAGCAGCTCCTCAGCTAGCGGGGCCTCCTACGAGCAGTACTTC
TRBV7-2	TRBJ2-7	.	.	CASSLSPRSTYEQYF	TGTGCCAGCAGCTTATCCCCAAGGAGCACCTACGAGCAGTACTTC
TRBV6-2/TRBV6-3	TRBJ2-7	.	once	CASSYGPGSYEQYF	TGTGCCAGCAGTTACGGGCCGGGGTCCTACGAGCAGTACTTC
TRBV11-2	TRBJ1-1	TRBD1	.	CASSLDLGGRDSYNTEAFF	TGTGCCAGCAGCTTAGACCTTGGGGGCCGGGACAGCTATAACACTGAAGCTTTCTTT
TRBV3-1/TRBV3-2	TRBJ2-2	.	.	CASSPGSGAGELFF	TGTGCCAGCAGCCCGGGGAGTGGGGCCGGGGAGCTGTTTTTT
TRBV9	TRBJ1-3	TRBD1	.	CASSTPDRGFSGNTIYF	TGTGCCAGCAGCACCCCGGACAGGGGTTTCTCTGGAAACACCATATATTTT
TRBV18	TRBJ1-5	TRBD1	.	CASSASGTGDQPQHF	TGTGCCAGCTCAGCGAGTGGGACAGGAGATCAGCCCCAGCATTTT
TRBV5-8	TRBJ2-3	TRBD2	.	CASSLWASGRKDTQYF	TGTGCCAGCAGCTTGTGGGCTAGCGGGAGAAAAGATACGCAGTATTTT
TRBV6-2/TRBV6-3	TRBJ1-1	TRBD1	.	CASSHPGQGYTEAFF	TGTGCCAGCAGCCATCCGGGACAGGGGTACACTGAAGCTTTCTTT
TRBV6-2/TRBV6-3	TRBJ2-3	TRBD2	.	CASSYGLAGSSTDTQYF	TGTGCCAGCAGTTACGGACTAGCGGGTTCAAGCACAGATACGCAGTATTTT
TRBV28	TRBJ1-2	.	.	CASSFEGLKNYGYTF	TGTGCCAGCAGTTTCGAGGGACTCAAGAACTATGGCTACACCTTC
TRBV18	TRBJ2-1	.	.	CASSPETPNEQFF	TGTGCCAGCTCACCCGAGACTCCCAATGAGCAGTTCTTC
TRBV6-5	TRBJ2-7	TRBD1	.	CASSRTGTSYEQYF	TGTGCCAGCAGCCGGACAGGGACCTCCTACGAGCAGTACTTC